Reported below is one T cell receptor beta chain. Its specificity is unknown. Generated by immunoSEQ multiplex PCR, the TCRdb table keeps only in-frame clones and is missing some. The data show hundreds of thousands of clones, more than 95% seen once. This specimen belongs to a study of shared clonotypes between healthy human individuals. Study-level findings and limits: Clonotype sharing among donors likely depends on sequencing depth. Represented diversity, genetic and exposure-history alike, was limited by few donors.

The V gene's germline CDR1 is PRHDT and CDR2 FYEKMQ (reference sequence). This CDR3 has 16 amino acids. The V gene end was trimmed by 2 bases and the J gene end by 4 bases; junction bases not matched to a gene: 8. The origin of this receptor is a young woman in good health. The sample comprised naive CD4+ T cells sorted from blood. As to subset: CD45RA+ positively selected. This chain connects TRBV13 to TRBJ2-3; TRBD2 aligns across 8 bases. CDR3 DNA: TGTGCCAGCAGCTTAATCGGGAGGGCCTCTTCAGATACGCAGTATTTT. It is translated as CASSLIGRASSDTQYF.